Each of the 23 T cell receptor beta chains below was sequenced from the same sample in a study of blood T cell repertoires in COVID-19. The repertoire was sequenced with immunoSEQ multiplex PCR; TCRdb's copy has only in-frame clones and lacks some. The top ten hold about 6% of the sample, which has roughly 180,000 clones, over 70% seen once. Sequencing was performed on PBMCs or T cells enriched from blood (not recorded which). These receptors came from a middle-aged woman with acute COVID-19.

This clone was picked up one time. J is TRBJ1-5 and V is TRBV27; D may be TRBD1 (6 bases). The CDR3 is made up of 15 amino acids. The V end was cut by 3 bases, the J end by 2 bases, with 11 bases between. CDR1 is MNHEY, CDR2 SMNVEV, per germline (reference sequence). The CDR3 bases are TGTGCCAGCAGTTTCCGGACAGATGGCAATCAGCCCCAGCATTTT. Residues: CASSFRTDGNQPQHF.

This chain uses TRBV7-9 with TRBJ2-2, with 8 nucleotides matching TRBD2. With 1 base clipped from V and 6 bases from J, the junction kept 13 bases outside the gene matches. Germline loops: CDR1 SEHNR, CDR2 FQNEAQ (reference sequence). The CDR3 has 18 residues. The CDR3 sequence: CASSLVAGLTRRPGELFF. DNA of the CDR3: TGTGCCAGCAGCTTAGTAGCGGGGCTAACACGGAGGCCCGGGGAGCTGTTTTTT.

Turning to this clone: Other DNA variants within this sample encode the same CDR3. J is TRBJ2-1 and V is TRBV3-1 (or the pseudogene TRBV3-2); D ambiguous. Germline lookup yields CDR1 LGHDT and CDR2 YNNKEL (reference sequence). This CDR3 is 11 amino acids long. The V and J ends lost 1 base and 8 bases respectively, with 3 bases between them. CDR3 in amino acids: CASSQADEQFF. CDR3 nucleotides: TGTGCCAGCAGCCAAGCCGATGAGCAGTTCTTC.

The chain uses TRBV7-9 and TRBJ1-1, with 8 bases that match TRBD1. The CDR3 spans 15 residues. Unmatched junction bases numbered 10, after V lost 7 bases and J lost 3 bases. Germline lookup yields CDR1 SEHNR and CDR2 FQNEAQ (reference sequence). CDR3 coding DNA: TGTGCCAGCAAACCTCGGACAGGGCCGGACACTGAAGCTTTCTTT. Amino acids: CASKPRTGPDTEAFF.

This clone was detected only once. The rearrangement uses TRBV7-8 and TRBJ1-5; D gene uncertain. Looked up from germline, CDR1 is SGHVS and CDR2 is FQNEAQ. V lost 1 base and J 9 bases, leaving 13 bases between the germline ends. CDR3 length: 14 amino acids. CDR3 in amino acids: CASSLGGELAPQHF. The CDR3 DNA reads as TGTGCCAGCAGCTTAGGAGGTGAACTGGCGCCCCAGCATTTT.

This chain links TRBV2 with TRBJ2-3; D ambiguous. The germline V gene encodes CDR1 SNHLY and CDR2 FYNNEI. The CDR3 sequence is 14 residues long. V was clipped by 8 bases and J by 7 bases, with 19 bases between them. For the CDR3, the DNA is TGTGCCAGCGAGCGCCCTGCCTCCGGTAATACGCAGTATTTT. It is translated as CASERPASGNTQYF.

The rearrangement joins TRBV6-5 to TRBJ2-1; 7 bases agree with TRBD2. The CDR3 spans 15 residues. The germline V gene has CDR1 MNHEY and CDR2 SVGAGI. With V trimmed by 6 bases and J by 0 bases, 5 bases remained unmatched. In DNA, the CDR3 is TGTGCCAGCAGGAAAGCGGGAACCTCCTACAATGAGCAGTTCTTC. Its protein is CASRKAGTSYNEQFF.

The chain uses TRBV29-1 and TRBJ1-2; D gene unclear. V dropped 0 bases and J dropped 4 bases, with 9 bases sitting between them. Germline CDR1 reads SQVTM; CDR2 reads ANQGSEA. This CDR3 is 13 amino acids long. CDR3 nucleotide sequence: TGCAGCGTTGAAGAAAGCTCCGGCTATGGCTACACCTTC. This codes for CSVEESSGYGYTF.

This chain joins TRBV30 and TRBJ1-2; D is possibly TRBD1 (5 bases). The CDR3 runs 11 residues. Per germline, CDR1 GTSNPN and CDR2 SVGIG (reference sequence). The chain's CDR3 is CAGGLNYGYTF. The CDR3 DNA reads as TGTGCGGGGGGACTGAACTATGGCTACACCTTC.

The V gene is TRBV19, the J gene TRBJ1-1; no clear D gene. The CDR3 is 14 amino acids. Germline CDR1 and CDR2: LNHDA and SQIVND (reference sequence). V was trimmed by 6 bases and J by 0 bases, leaving 11 bases between them. The CDR3 reads CASSHEGMNTEAFF. CDR3 DNA sequence: TGTGCCAGTAGCCACGAGGGAATGAACACTGAAGCTTTCTTT.

The chain combines TRBV7-6 with TRBJ1-6, with D possibly TRBD1 on 5 matching bases. The CDR3 is made up of 14 amino acids. V lost 2 bases to trimming and J lost 7 bases, with 9 bases between them. Germline V CDR1 and CDR2: SGHVS, FNYEAQ. The CDR3 spells CASSLRRVNSPLHF. The DNA for the CDR3 is TGTGCCAGCAGCTTACGCAGGGTGAATTCACCCCTCCACTTT.

CDR3 coding DNA: TGTGCCAGCAGCTTAGGGGTAGGGGGAGACCACTCAGATACGCAGTATTTT. It specifies CASSLGVGGDHSDTQYF. The V call is TRBV13, the J call TRBJ2-3; TRBD1 is a possible D gene (6 bases). The CDR3 is 17 amino acids. CDR1 and CDR2 (germline): PRHDT, FYEKMQ (reference sequence). V lost 0 bases to trimming and J lost 4 bases, with 17 bases between them.

The chain links TRBV19 to TRBJ2-1; the match to TRBD2 covers 14 bases. The CDR3 runs to 14 residues. Unmatched junction bases numbered 3, after V lost 5 bases and J lost 9 bases. CDR1 is LNHDA and CDR2 is SQIVND in the germline V gene (reference sequence). CDR3 loop: CASSPGLAGVEQFF. The CDR3 DNA is TGTGCCAGTAGTCCGGGACTAGCGGGAGTTGAGCAGTTCTTC.

The chain joins TRBV4-2 to TRBJ2-1; TRBD2 matches 8 bases. J lost 2 bases, V lost 0 bases, and 0 bases had no gene match. CDR1 is LGHNA and CDR2 is YNFKEQ in the germline V gene. CDR3 length: 15 amino acids. The DNA for the CDR3 is TGTGCCAGCAGCCAAGAGCGGGAGGCCTACAATGAGCAGTTCTTC. Translating it yields CASSQEREAYNEQFF.

CDR3 DNA: TGTGCCAGTACTGGGACAGGGGGCCTGTACTATGGCTACACCTTC. Protein product: CASTGTGGLYYGYTF. This chain joins TRBV19 and TRBJ1-2; 12 bases match TRBD1. Germline trimming cut 7 bases from V and 3 bases from J; bases unmatched to any gene: 6. The germline V gene encodes CDR1 LNHDA and CDR2 SQIVND (reference sequence). This CDR3 region has 15 residues.

The J gene is TRBJ2-7, the V gene TRBV9, with D hard to call. This CDR3 is built from 17 residues. Looked up from germline, CDR1 is SGDLS and CDR2 is YYNGEE. The V end lost 0 bases, the J end lost 5 bases, and 21 bases lay between the germline ends. CDR3 loop: CASSVDIGWAIWNEQYF. The DNA for the CDR3 is TGTGCCAGCAGCGTAGATATTGGGTGGGCTATCTGGAACGAGCAGTACTTC. Looking up the rest from reference TRBV9 and TRBJ2-7 gives the full variable domain: DSGVTQTPKHLITATGQRVTLRCSPRSGDLSVYWYQQSLDQGLQFLIQYYNGEERAKGNILERFSAQQFPDLHSELNLSSLELGDSALYFCASSVDIGWAIWNEQYFGPGTRLTVT.

The chain carries TRBV6-6 and TRBJ2-2; maybe TRBD2 (5 bases). The CDR3 sequence is 14 residues long. The V end was cut by 7 bases, the J end by 1 base, with 10 bases between. Germline CDR1 MNHNY, CDR2 SVGAGI (reference sequence). CDR3 in amino acids: CASTLRENTGELFF. DNA of the CDR3: TGTGCCAGCACCCTTCGGGAGAACACCGGGGAGCTGTTTTTT.

The chain couples TRBV6-5 to TRBJ1-1, with a tentative D call TRBD1 (5 bases). Trimming shortened V by 7 bases and J by 3 bases, and 12 bases separated the two germline ends. The CDR3 totals 13 residues. The germline CDR1 and CDR2 sequences are MNHEY and SVGAGI. The CDR3 DNA reads as TGTGCCAGCAACTGGGACTCCCACACTGAAGCTTTCTTT. Residues: CASNWDSHTEAFF.

J is TRBJ1-5 and V is TRBV29-1, with D possibly matching TRBD1 (6 bases). Germline loops: CDR1 SQVTM, CDR2 ANQGSEA. The CDR3 is 13 residues long. Trimming left V 6 bases short and J 2 bases short, with 11 bases between. CDR3 residues: CSVGAGGNQPQHF. CDR3 nucleotide sequence: TGCAGCGTAGGTGCAGGGGGCAATCAGCCCCAGCATTTT.

The CDR3 coding sequence is TGTGCCAGTAGTGTCGACAGGGATCTCGGCTACACCTTC. Protein product: CASSVDRDLGYTF. The chain joins TRBV19 to TRBJ1-2, with 7 bases aligning to TRBD1. With 5 bases clipped from V and 8 bases from J, the junction kept 8 bases outside the gene matches. CDR1 and CDR2 (germline): LNHDA, SQIVND (reference sequence). The CDR3 covers 13 residues. Full variable domain (missing parts from reference TRBV19 and TRBJ1-2): DGGITQSPKYLFRKEGQNVTLSCEQNLNHDAMYWYRQDPGQGLRLIYYSQIVNDFQKGDIAEGYSVSREKKESFPLTVTSAQKNPTAFYLCASSVDRDLGYTFGSGTRLTVV.

This clone was seen a few times. The V call is TRBV7-3, the J call TRBJ1-2, with TRBD1 matching over 9 bases. CDR3 length equals 15 residues. V shed 3 bases, J shed 12 bases, and the junction held 14 bases outside the gene matches. The germline V gene encodes CDR1 SGHTA and CDR2 FQGTGA. The CDR3 is CASSLRRDREGVDTF. The CDR3 bases are TGTGCCAGCAGCTTGCGTAGGGACAGGGAAGGGGTAGACACCTTC.

The chain uses TRBV2 and TRBJ1-2; D possibly corresponds to TRBD1 (5 bases). V lost 5 bases to trimming and J lost 4 bases, with 14 bases between them. CDR3 size: 14 residues. Germline-derived CDR1 and CDR2 are SNHLY and FYNNEI. This CDR3 is CASSLQGSSYGYTF. For the CDR3, the DNA is TGTGCCAGCAGTCTCCAGGGTTCTAGCTATGGCTACACCTTC.

The rearrangement uses TRBV13 and TRBJ2-5, with 7 bases fitting TRBD2. Germline V gene data show CDR1 as PRHDT and CDR2 as FYEKMQ (reference sequence). This CDR3 is 15 amino acids long. V was clipped by 4 bases and J by 3 bases; unmatched bases: 8. The CDR3 region is CASSYRDYTKETQYF. CDR3 coding DNA: TGTGCCAGCAGCTACCGGGACTATACCAAAGAGACCCAGTACTTC.